Below are 5 T cell receptor beta chains sequenced from a single sample in a study of blood T cell repertoires in COVID-19. Some clones are missing from TCRdb's copy, which holds only in-frame ones; the method was immunoSEQ multiplex PCR. This repertoire shows about 300,000 clones, nearly 90% found once; its top ten account for around 5.9%. The sample taken for sequencing was PBMCs or T cells enriched from blood (not recorded which). These receptors came from a woman aged 30 to 39 who had recovered from COVID-19.

The J gene is TRBJ2-7, the V gene TRBV19; 7 bases are a match to TRBD2. Trimming at V came to 3 bases and at J to 4 bases, leaving 6 bases not matched to a gene. The V gene's germline CDR1 is LNHDA and CDR2 SQIVND (reference sequence). CDR3 length equals 14 residues. CDR3 nucleotides: TGTGCCAGTAGTATGTCTAGCGGAATGTACGAGCAGTACTTC. This codes for CASSMSSGMYEQYF.

The CDR3 DNA is TGTGCCAGCAGCCAAGACCCCCGGGGGGTTATTGAGCAGTTCTTC. Amino acids: CASSQDPRGVIEQFF. The chain carries TRBV3-1 (or the pseudogene TRBV3-2) and TRBJ2-1; 7 nucleotides line up with TRBD2. The germline gives CDR1 LGHDT, CDR2 YNNKEL (reference sequence). The length of the CDR3 is 15 residues. J lost 9 bases, V lost 0 bases, and 8 bases had no gene match.

The chain is built from TRBV7-8 and TRBJ1-2; 7 nucleotides match TRBD1. Germline CDR1 is SGHVS and CDR2 is FQNEAQ. The CDR3 sequence is 16 residues long. Losses at the gene ends were 5 bases for V and 2 bases for J; bases not matched to a gene: 11. This chain's CDR3 is CASSPDGAGGNYGYTF. In DNA, the CDR3 is TGTGCCAGCAGCCCAGATGGGGCAGGGGGGAACTATGGCTACACCTTC.

The chain recombines TRBV27 with TRBJ2-2; 12 bases map to TRBD1. The V and J ends lost 4 bases and 6 bases, in that order; junction bases with no gene match: 9. CDR1 and CDR2 (germline): MNHEY, SMNVEV (reference sequence). This CDR3 is 17 amino acids long. The CDR3 loop is CASSSGDRGRVAGELFF. In DNA, the CDR3 is TGTGCCAGCAGTTCCGGGGACAGGGGGCGGGTGGCCGGGGAGCTGTTTTTT.

The chain has TRBV11-1 and TRBJ1-1; 8 positions agree with TRBD1. Looked up from germline, CDR1 is SGHAT and CDR2 is FQDESV (reference sequence). The CDR3 covers 12 residues. The ends lost 3 bases at V and 7 bases at J; junction bases unmatched: 1. This CDR3 reads CASSFDRGEAFF. In DNA form, the CDR3 reads TGTGCCAGCAGCTTTGACAGGGGTGAAGCTTTCTTT.